Below, 8 T cell receptor beta chains from the same sample are listed, as sequenced in a study of cytomegalovirus exposure and HLA in healthy donors. Generated by immunoSEQ multiplex PCR, the TCRdb table keeps only in-frame clones and is missing some. The sample holds about 140,000 clones; roughly 90% are singletons and the top ten take 2.9%. The sequenced sample was PBMCs. Receptors originate from a man aged 18 to 30 in good health and CMV-seronegative.

The chain couples TRBV6-6 to TRBJ1-2, with a tentative D call TRBD1 (5 bases). With 8 bases removed from V and 3 bases from J, the gap between germline ends came to 7 bases. There are 11 residues in the CDR3. Per the germline V gene, CDR1 is MNHNY and CDR2 is SVGAGI (reference sequence). Here the CDR3 reads CASGADYGYTF. Here the CDR3 DNA reads TGTGCCAGCGGGGCGGACTATGGCTACACCTTC.

This clone occurred a few times. The chain has TRBV6-5 and TRBJ1-6; no reliable D call. This CDR3 contains 13 residues. Germline V gene sequence: CDR1 MNHEY, CDR2 SVGAGI. Trimming cost V 6 bases and J 7 bases, with 10 bases left between them. CDR3 nucleotide sequence: TGTGCCAGCAGGACGGAGTGGAATTCACCCCTCCACTTT. Amino acids: CASRTEWNSPLHF.

The rearrangement uses TRBV9 and TRBJ2-5, with D perhaps matching TRBD1 (6 bases). With 4 bases removed from V and 3 bases from J, the gap between germline ends came to 10 bases. The CDR3 sequence is 13 residues long. The germline V gene has CDR1 SGDLS and CDR2 YYNGEE. CDR3 in amino acids: CASSLQGEETQYF. For the CDR3, the DNA is TGTGCCAGCAGCCTACAGGGAGAAGAGACCCAGTACTTC.

This clone was detected only once. The V gene is TRBV11-2, the J gene TRBJ2-3; D possibly corresponds to TRBD2 (6 bases). Germline V gene data show CDR1 as SGHAT and CDR2 as FQNNGV. The CDR3 contains 17 residues. V gave up 4 bases and J gave up 3 bases, with 20 bases separating them. The CDR3 DNA is TGTGCCAGCAGCTCAGGACTACCTCTCGCAGGTACAGATACGCAGTATTTT. Protein sequence: CASSSGLPLAGTDTQYF.

V usage is TRBV4-3 and J usage is TRBJ2-3; D call uncertain. CDR3 length: 15 amino acids. Germline loops: CDR1 LGHNA, CDR2 YSLEER. Trimming took off 1 base at V and 0 bases at J, with 8 bases between the two ends. CDR3 sequence: CASSQGLTSTDTQYF. For the CDR3, the DNA is TGCGCCAGCAGCCAAGGGTTAACTAGCACAGATACGCAGTATTTT.

V gene TRBV7-9 combines with J gene TRBJ2-7; 8 bases line up with TRBD1. The length of the CDR3 is 12 residues. The V gene's germline CDR1 is SEHNR and CDR2 FQNEAQ (reference sequence). The ends lost 6 bases at V and 4 bases at J; junction bases unmatched: 2. In nucleotides, the CDR3 is TGTGCCAGCAGTACAGGGGGATACGAGCAGTACTTC. This gives the protein CASSTGGYEQYF.

This clone was recorded a few times. The chain couples TRBV5-8 to TRBJ2-2; D not resolved. Trimming took off 9 bases at V and 5 bases at J, with 11 bases between the two ends. Germline V lookup: CDR1 SGHTS, CDR2 YDEGEE. This CDR3 is 12 amino acids long. This chain's CDR3 is CANGYRTGELFF. In DNA, the CDR3 is TGTGCCAACGGGTATAGGACCGGGGAGCTGTTTTTT.

This chain uses TRBV5-1 with TRBJ2-5; 16 bases align to TRBD2. Germline V gives CDR1 SGHRS, CDR2 YFSETQ. This CDR3 is 17 amino acids long. Trimming at V came to 2 bases and at J to 4 bases, leaving 5 bases not matched to a gene. CDR3 residues: CASSFGTSGGAGETQYF. The CDR3 region has the DNA TGCGCCAGCAGCTTCGGGACTAGCGGGGGGGCCGGAGAGACCCAGTACTTC.